These 27 T cell receptor beta chains came from one sample sequenced in a study of shared clonotypes between healthy human individuals. Terminally differentiated effector memory CD45RA+ cells were left out of the naive CD8 fraction, which was CD45RO-negative and positively selected for CCR7. Measured with immunoSEQ multiplex PCR; TCRdb has only the in-frame clones, and not every one. The sample contains hundreds of thousands of clones, about 92% of which appear only once. The sequencing sample was made of naive CD8+ T cells sorted from blood. All receptors come from a man under 40 in good health.

The chain combines TRBV7-9 with TRBJ2-2; 10 nucleotides align to TRBD1. CDR3 length: 15 residues. Germline loops: CDR1 SEHNR, CDR2 FQNEAQ (reference sequence). Losses at the gene ends were 6 bases for V and 7 bases for J; bases not matched to a gene: 8. The CDR3 here is CASSWGQGFGGELFF. For the CDR3, the DNA is TGTGCCAGCAGTTGGGGACAGGGGTTCGGCGGGGAGCTGTTTTTT. Based on the CDR3 plus reference TRBV7-9 and TRBJ2-2, the full variable domain is DTGVSQNPRHKITKRGQNVTFRCDPISEHNRLYWYRQTLGQGPEFLTYFQNEAQLEKSRLLSDRFSAERPKGSFSTLEIQRTEQGDSAMYLCASSWGQGFGGELFFGEGSRLTVL.

The chain recombines TRBV12-5 with TRBJ1-5, with D unresolved. The V and J ends lost 5 bases and 0 bases respectively, with 5 bases between them. This CDR3 spans 13 amino acids. CDR1 LGHNT and CDR2 FRNRAP come from the germline V gene. CDR3 nucleotides: TGTGCTAGTGGTCTCAATAGCAATCAGCCCCAGCATTTT. Protein sequence: CASGLNSNQPQHF.

The V call is TRBV27, the J call TRBJ1-5; D gene ambiguous. Between the trimmed V and J ends, which lost 4 bases and 15 bases, there was a span of 13 bases. CDR3 length: 11 residues. The germline V gene encodes CDR1 MNHEY and CDR2 SMNVEV (reference sequence). DNA for the CDR3: TGTGCCAGCAGTTATTCGGGGTTATGGCATTTT. Translating it yields CASSYSGLWHF.

This clone was counted a single time. The chain has TRBV28 and TRBJ1-1, with D maybe TRBD1 (5 bases). This CDR3 spans 16 amino acids. The germline V and J ends were trimmed by 5 bases and 1 base, with 17 bases remaining between them. CDR1 is MDHEN, CDR2 SYDVKM, per germline. The CDR3 sequence: CASSRRRTLGNTEAFF. In nucleotides, the CDR3 is TGTGCCAGCAGTCGACGCCGGACATTGGGGAACACTGAAGCTTTCTTT.

This chain connects TRBV7-8 to TRBJ2-1, with D tentatively TRBD1 (6 bases). With 1 base removed from V and 1 base from J, the gap between germline ends came to 8 bases. Germline CDR1 is SGHVS and CDR2 is FQNEAQ. The CDR3 has 15 amino acids. CDR3 sequence reads: CASSLGGPSYNEQFF. DNA for the CDR3: TGTGCCAGCAGCTTAGGGGGGCCATCCTACAATGAGCAGTTCTTC.

V is TRBV9 and J is TRBJ2-5; a weak D match, TRBD2 (6 bases). The CDR3 length is 15 residues. Trimming took 4 bases from V and 1 from J, leaving 14 bases between them. In germline, CDR1 is SGDLS, CDR2 YYNGEE. CDR3 bases: TGTGCCAGCAGCCCCCGGGGAGGCCTCCAAGAGACCCAGTACTTC. Its protein is CASSPRGGLQETQYF.

J is TRBJ2-2 and V is TRBV9; 9 bases agree with TRBD1. From germline, CDR1 is SGDLS and CDR2 YYNGEE. V shed 2 bases, J shed 4 bases, and the junction held 6 bases outside the gene matches. There are 16 residues in the CDR3. CDR3 sequence: CASSVTGTGFTGELFF. Here the CDR3 DNA reads TGTGCCAGCAGCGTCACCGGGACAGGGTTCACCGGGGAGCTGTTTTTT.

V and J are TRBV7-9 and TRBJ1-5, with unresolved D. This CDR3 has 15 amino acids. The V gene's germline CDR1 is SEHNR and CDR2 FQNEAQ (reference sequence). V dropped 3 bases and J dropped 5 bases, with 14 bases sitting between them. As DNA, the CDR3 is TGTGCCAGCAGCTTCTCCGGAGAGAGGGATCAGCCCCAGCATTTT. As protein: CASSFSGERDQPQHF.

This clone came up once. The chain links TRBV7-2 to TRBJ2-7; D unclear. Trimming left V 2 bases short and J 3 bases short, with 8 bases between. Germline CDR1 SGHTA, CDR2 FQGNSA. The CDR3 runs to 13 residues. The CDR3 sequence is CASSLIEDYEQYF. CDR3 nucleotide sequence: TGTGCCAGCAGCTTAATAGAGGACTACGAGCAGTACTTC.

This chain connects TRBV9 to TRBJ2-7, with D perhaps TRBD1 (6 bases). The V end lost 0 bases, the J end lost 6 bases, and 10 bases lay between the germline ends. The CDR3 sequence is 13 residues long. Germline CDR1 SGDLS, CDR2 YYNGEE. The CDR3 DNA follows: TGTGCCAGCAGCGTAGTATCAGGGGCCGAGCAGTACTTC. Amino acids: CASSVVSGAEQYF.

The rearrangement uses TRBV11-3 and TRBJ2-7, with 8 bases aligning to TRBD1. The CDR3 runs to 13 residues. Germline trimming cut 8 bases from V and 5 bases from J; bases unmatched to any gene: 8. Germline V gives CDR1 SGHNT, CDR2 YENEEA. The CDR3 here is CASFPTGDDEQYF. In DNA, the CDR3 is TGTGCCAGCTTCCCGACAGGGGACGACGAGCAGTACTTC.

The J gene is TRBJ1-5, the V gene TRBV4-1, with D unresolved. CDR3 length: 15 residues. In germline, CDR1 is MGHRA, CDR2 YSYEKL. Trimming shortened V by 0 bases and J by 5 bases, and 11 bases separated the two germline ends. The CDR3: CASSQDWSQDQPQHF. The CDR3 DNA sequence: TGCGCCAGCAGCCAAGATTGGTCCCAAGATCAGCCCCAGCATTTT.

As for this clone: Other DNA sequences within the sample encode an identical CDR3. The chain uses TRBV19 and TRBJ2-3; D not certain. Germline CDR1 reads LNHDA; CDR2 reads SQIVND (reference sequence). The CDR3 totals 13 residues. V was clipped by 1 base and J by 1 base, with 3 bases between them. In DNA, the CDR3 is TGTGCCAGTAGTATAGTTCGCACAGATACGCAGTATTTT. This translates into CASSIVRTDTQYF.

The chain combines TRBV28 with TRBJ2-1; a weak D match, TRBD2 (5 bases). Germline V gene lookup returns CDR1 MDHEN and CDR2 SYDVKM. The ends were cut back, 3 bases at V and 4 bases at J, with 13 bases in the middle. This CDR3 is 15 amino acids long. CDR3 in DNA: TGTGCCAGCAGTTTCTTTGGCGGGCTGTACAATGAGCAGTTCTTC. It codes for CASSFFGGLYNEQFF.

The CDR3 reads CASSSERAIDEQYF. The CDR3 nucleotides are TGTGCCAGCAGCTCGGAACGGGCTATAGACGAGCAGTACTTC. The chain recombines TRBV28 with TRBJ2-7; no clear D gene. CDR1 is MDHEN, CDR2 SYDVKM, per germline. This CDR3 has 14 residues. The ends were cut back, 6 bases at V and 5 bases at J, with 17 bases in the middle.

The chain is built from TRBV28 and TRBJ2-7; 7 positions match TRBD2. This CDR3 is 14 amino acids long. Trimming removed 4 bases from V and 3 bases from J; junction bases left unmatched: 6. CDR1 is MDHEN, CDR2 SYDVKM, per germline. DNA for the CDR3: TGTGCCAGCAGTTCGCTGGGGGGGGGCTACGAGCAGTACTTC. This gives the protein CASSSLGGGYEQYF.

V usage is TRBV28 and J usage is TRBJ2-7, with TRBD2 matching over 13 bases. Germline V gives CDR1 MDHEN, CDR2 SYDVKM. CDR3 length: 15 residues. V dropped 3 bases and J dropped 4; count of bases not matched to a gene: 3. In DNA, the CDR3 is TGTGCCAGCAGTTTGGGACTAGCGGGACGATACGAGCAGTACTTC. Its translation is CASSLGLAGRYEQYF.

The chain joins TRBV7-9 to TRBJ2-3; 8 positions agree with TRBD2. CDR1 SEHNR and CDR2 FQNEAQ come from the germline V gene (reference sequence). This CDR3 has 17 residues. V gave up 4 bases and J gave up 6 bases; unmatched junction bases: 15. CDR3 region: CASSSSGTRGGWDTQYF. The CDR3 nucleotides are TGTGCCAGCAGCTCCTCCGGGACTAGGGGGGGATGGGATACGCAGTATTTT.

The rearrangement links TRBV2 to TRBJ2-2; D unresolved. V lost 9 bases and J 5 bases, leaving 13 bases between the germline ends. The CDR3 has 13 residues. CDR1 is SNHLY and CDR2 is FYNNEI in the germline V gene. CDR3 loop: CASRSGWTGELFF. In DNA form, the CDR3 reads TGTGCCAGTCGGTCTGGGTGGACCGGGGAGCTGTTTTTT.

This chain joins TRBV10-2 and TRBJ2-7; 7 bases agree with TRBD2. The CDR3 has 16 residues. The V and J ends lost 3 bases and 2 bases, in that order; junction bases with no gene match: 10. Germline-derived CDR1 and CDR2 are WSHSY and SAAADI. In DNA, the CDR3 is TGCGCCAGCAGTGATGTGTCTAGCGGTAGTCCCTACGAGCAGTACTTC. This gives the protein CASSDVSSGSPYEQYF.

This chain joins TRBV5-1 and TRBJ1-5; unclear D gene. Germline V CDR1 and CDR2: SGHRS, YFSETQ. The CDR3 totals 16 residues. The V end was cut by 2 bases, the J end by 0 bases, with 12 bases between. CDR3 DNA sequence: TGCGCCAGCAGCTTATTTACACCTCATAGCAATCAGCCCCAGCATTTT. Encoded protein: CASSLFTPHSNQPQHF.

V gene TRBV5-6 combines with J gene TRBJ2-1; 7 nucleotides line up with TRBD2. CDR3 length: 14 amino acids. V was clipped by 4 bases and J by 8 bases; unmatched bases: 9. The V gene's germline CDR1 is SGHDT and CDR2 YYEEEE. This CDR3 is CASSQRTSYDEQFF. DNA of the CDR3: TGTGCCAGCAGCCAGCGGACTAGTTACGATGAGCAGTTCTTC.

This chain links TRBV25-1 with TRBJ1-1; D gene uncertain. Germline lookup yields CDR1 MGHDK and CDR2 SYGVNS. Trimming shortened V by 4 bases and J by 6 bases, and 9 bases separated the two germline ends. The CDR3 runs to 12 residues. The CDR3 coding sequence is TGTGCCAGCAGTGGACGGAGTGCTGAAGCTTTCTTT. Its protein is CASSGRSAEAFF. Filled out from reference TRBV25-1 and TRBJ1-1, the complete variable domain reads EADIYQTPRYLVIGTGKKITLECSQTMGHDKMYWYQQDPGMELHLIHYSYGVNSTEKGDLSSESTVSRIRTEHFPLTLESARPSHTSQYLCASSGRSAEAFFGQGTRLTVV.

The V gene is TRBV7-9, the J gene TRBJ2-7, with TRBD2 identical over 7 bases. This CDR3 is 14 amino acids long. V shed 8 bases and J 4 bases; nucleotides not matched to a gene: 11. Per germline, CDR1 SEHNR and CDR2 FQNEAQ (reference sequence). CDR3 sequence: CASGTSETFYEQYF. CDR3 coding DNA: TGTGCCAGCGGTACTAGCGAAACTTTTTACGAGCAGTACTTC.

The chain has TRBV7-9 and TRBJ2-2; D is perhaps TRBD1 (6 bases). V lost 2 bases to trimming and J lost 0 bases, with 10 bases between them. Looked up from germline, CDR1 is SEHNR and CDR2 is FQNEAQ (reference sequence). This CDR3 is 16 amino acids long. Here the CDR3 DNA reads TGTGCCAGCAGCTTACCGGGACATACGAACACCGGGGAGCTGTTTTTT. Its protein is CASSLPGHTNTGELFF.

The V and J genes are TRBV4-1 and TRBJ2-7; no reliable D call. With 0 bases removed from V and 4 bases from J, the gap between germline ends came to 13 bases. Germline V gives CDR1 MGHRA, CDR2 YSYEKL. The CDR3 spans 15 residues. The CDR3 loop reads CASSQDRAGGYEQYF. CDR3 nucleotide sequence: TGCGCCAGCAGCCAAGATCGGGCAGGTGGTTACGAGCAGTACTTC.

CDR3 loop: CASTRTGGSYEQYF. CDR3 coding DNA: TGTGCCAGTACCAGGACAGGGGGGTCCTACGAGCAGTACTTC. The J gene is TRBJ2-7, the V gene TRBV19, with 10 positions matching TRBD1. The CDR3 sequence is 14 residues long. V gave up 7 bases and J gave up 1 base; unmatched junction bases: 4. Germline V gives CDR1 LNHDA, CDR2 SQIVND (reference sequence).